This TCR beta chain stems from a study of cytomegalovirus exposure and HLA in healthy donors listed by TCRdb under 2017. Concerning the study at large: The 670 or so repertoires of the first cohort and the roughly 110 validation repertoires were produced on the same platform, according to a later analysis. The study was designed to test whether signatures of past pathogen exposure could be identified by cataloging public T cell receptors. A separate validation cohort of roughly 110 different subjects was used in addition to the roughly 700-subject first cohort. The study combined high-throughput TCR immunosequencing, statistical association of individual TCRs with disease status, and machine learning to predict cytomegalovirus infection status.

Comments on this clone: Its antigen has not been determined. One base away there is no much larger clone; base qualities are not given.

The CDR3 runs 17 amino acids, cysteine and phenylalanine included. Solely the CDR3 DNA is kept, with 51 bases framed from the first base. CDR1 and CDR2 are drawn from the germline V gene: LGHNA, YNFKEQ. The V and J ends are trimmed by 0 bases and 6 bases, leaving 21 bases between them. The paper's findings and limits, for the study overall: In a later analysis, TCRs clustered in the first cohort were found to also tend to co-occur in the roughly 120 validation repertoires, with 90% to 95% of cluster scores above 0. A later analysis had no HLA typing for the validation cohort, so co-occurrence there was scored across all 130 or so repertoires. A total of roughly 160 TCR beta chains were listed by the study as associated with cytomegalovirus. Most TCR sequences were seen in very few donors, while some public TCRs were found in many individuals. In both the original and validation cohorts, the classifier was reported to diagnose cytomegalovirus status with high specificity and sensitivity. In vitro tests confirmed that a few of the cytomegalovirus-associated TCR beta chains recognize cytomegalovirus antigens. According to the authors, the approach could potentially be generalized to other disease states and immunological phenotypes.

Library preparation was by the immunoSEQ multiplex PCR assay. In the original analysis: To diagnose cytomegalovirus status from the catalog of TCR beta chain sequences, a statistical classification framework was built. What TCRdb holds here is the immuneACCESS table cut down to in-frame rearrangements. Part of the clones is not present; checked against another copy, under half of the missing clones reflect an unresolved V gene, and the others are unexplained. V, J and clone size are taken as reported in that table, and D and trimming were inferred from the DNA itself. The sample table lists some 60,000 clones, 95% to 96% of them with a count of one. Clones ranked in the top ten supply approximately 0.94% of the sample. The donors were included in the validation cohort of approximately 120 subjects, a group kept apart from the roughly 610-subject first cohort.

This clonotype was sampled from a man between 18 and 35 years old in good health and CMV-seronegative. The chain is made from TRBV4-2 and TRBJ2-7, with a tentative D gene TRBD2 over 5 matching bases. Source material: PBMCs. Read as DNA, the sequence is TGTGCCAGCAGCCAAGATGTTGCAAGCGGAGGACTCTCCGAGCAGTACTTC. This sequence encodes CASSQDVASGGLSEQYF.